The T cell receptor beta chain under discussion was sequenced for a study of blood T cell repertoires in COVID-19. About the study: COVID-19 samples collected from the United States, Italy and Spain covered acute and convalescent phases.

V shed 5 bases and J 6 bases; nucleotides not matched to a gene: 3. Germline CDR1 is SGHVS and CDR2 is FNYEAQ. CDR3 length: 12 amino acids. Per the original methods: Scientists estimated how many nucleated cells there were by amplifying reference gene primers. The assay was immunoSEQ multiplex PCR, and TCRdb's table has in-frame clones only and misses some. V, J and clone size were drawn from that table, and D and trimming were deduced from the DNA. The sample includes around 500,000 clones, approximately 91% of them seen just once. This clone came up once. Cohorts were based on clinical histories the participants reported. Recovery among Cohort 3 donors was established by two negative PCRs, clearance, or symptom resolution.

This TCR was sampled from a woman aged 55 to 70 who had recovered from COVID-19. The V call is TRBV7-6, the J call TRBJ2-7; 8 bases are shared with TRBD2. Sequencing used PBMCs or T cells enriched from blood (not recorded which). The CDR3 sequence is CASSAREAEQYF. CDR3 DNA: TGTGCCAGCAGCGCGCGGGAGGCCGAGCAGTACTTC.